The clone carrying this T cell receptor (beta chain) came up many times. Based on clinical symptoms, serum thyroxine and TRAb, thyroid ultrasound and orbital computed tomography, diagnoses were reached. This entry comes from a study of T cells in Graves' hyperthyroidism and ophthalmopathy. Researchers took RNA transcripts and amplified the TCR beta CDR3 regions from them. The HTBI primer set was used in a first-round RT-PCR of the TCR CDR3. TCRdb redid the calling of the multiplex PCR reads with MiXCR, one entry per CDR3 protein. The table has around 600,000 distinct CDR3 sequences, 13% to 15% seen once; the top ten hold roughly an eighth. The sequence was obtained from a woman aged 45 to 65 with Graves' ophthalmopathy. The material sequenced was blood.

The CDR3 DNA is TGTGCCAGCGCACGTGTTATGGGGACGGATAACTATGGCTACACCTTC. Protein product: CASARVMGTDNYGYTF. The V gene is TRBV28, the J gene TRBJ1-2, with D perhaps TRBD1 (5 bases). CDR3 length equals 16 residues. Germline V lookup: CDR1 MDHEN, CDR2 SYDVKM. V was trimmed by 8 bases and J by 1 base, leaving 20 bases between them.